The 32 T cell receptor beta chains below all came from one sample that was sequenced in a study of T cell responses to AZD1222 COVID-19 vaccine. Some clones are missing from TCRdb's copy, which holds only in-frame ones; the method was immunoSEQ multiplex PCR. The data contain around 180,000 clones, around nine tenths of them seen just once; the ten biggest clones take up approximately 3%. The material was peripheral blood, obtained on day 0 of AZD1222 vaccination. These receptor sequences come from an adult in good health.

This chain joins TRBV6-5 and TRBJ1-2, with TRBD1 matching over 9 bases. The length of the CDR3 is 13 residues. Unmatched junction bases numbered 8, after V lost 10 bases and J lost 5 bases. Germline V gene sequence: CDR1 MNHEY, CDR2 SVGAGI. This CDR3 is CATQGQGLYGYTF. The DNA for the CDR3 is TGTGCCACCCAGGGACAGGGACTTTATGGCTACACCTTC.

This chain connects TRBV13 to TRBJ2-2; D remains ambiguous. Trimming cost V 5 bases and J 6 bases, with 13 bases left between them. CDR1 is PRHDT and CDR2 is FYEKMQ in the germline V gene (reference sequence). The CDR3 totals 14 residues. CDR3 bases: TGTGCCAGCAGCGCCCTGGTGTGGGCCGGGGAGCTGTTTTTT. It specifies CASSALVWAGELFF.

V is TRBV5-4 and J is TRBJ2-3; TRBD1 aligns across 8 bases. Germline V gene data show CDR1 as SGHNT and CDR2 as YYREEE (reference sequence). The CDR3 runs 15 residues. Trimming at V came to 3 bases and at J to 4 bases, leaving 7 bases not matched to a gene. The DNA of the CDR3 is TGTGCCAGCAGCTCATTTGACAGGGGCGCAGATACGCAGTATTTT. Translating gives CASSSFDRGADTQYF.

The chain uses TRBV5-5 and TRBJ1-5; 9 positions match TRBD1. From germline, CDR1 is SGHKS and CDR2 YYEKEE (reference sequence). This CDR3 region has 15 residues. V was clipped by 4 bases and J by 4 bases; unmatched bases: 6. DNA of the CDR3: TGTGCCAGCAGCCTACAGGGGGCTCATAATCAGCCCCAGCATTTT. Amino acid sequence: CASSLQGAHNQPQHF.

The V gene is TRBV3-1 (or the pseudogene TRBV3-2), the J gene TRBJ1-5; D possibly corresponds to TRBD1 (6 bases). The length of the CDR3 is 16 residues. Per the germline V gene, CDR1 is LGHDT and CDR2 is YNNKEL (reference sequence). V was clipped by 6 bases and J by 5 bases, with 20 bases between them. The CDR3 here is CASSPARGRKDQPQHF. As DNA, the CDR3 is TGTGCCAGCAGTCCCGCGCGGGGGCGTAAGGATCAGCCCCAGCATTTT.

DNA for the CDR3: TGCGCCAGCAGCCAAGGCGGGGCGGGGGGATCCACAGATACGCAGTATTTT. Translation gives CASSQGGAGGSTDTQYF. The chain carries TRBV4-3 and TRBJ2-3; 8 nucleotides align to TRBD2. CDR1 is LGHNA, CDR2 YSLEER, per germline. With V trimmed by 1 base and J by 2 bases, 8 bases remained unmatched. The CDR3 is 17 residues long.

The genes are TRBV24-1 and TRBJ2-3; D possibly corresponds to TRBD1 (6 bases). V was shortened by 9 bases and J by 4 bases, with 13 bases between the two germline ends. The V gene's germline CDR1 is KGHDR and CDR2 SFDVKD. The CDR3 extends over 13 amino acids. The chain's CDR3 is CATSRGSADTQYF. The CDR3 region has the DNA TGTGCCACCTCCAGGGGTTCGGCAGATACGCAGTATTTT.

The chain is built from TRBV6-5 and TRBJ1-1; D remains ambiguous. V was clipped by 7 bases and J by 4 bases, with 16 bases between them. Germline lookup yields CDR1 MNHEY and CDR2 SVGAGI. CDR3 size: 14 residues. DNA of the CDR3: TGTGCCAGCAAGAGGTCCGGCTGGGGCACTGAAGCTTTCTTT. This encodes CASKRSGWGTEAFF.

Worth noting for this clone: In the same sample, other DNA sequences code for this CDR3. The rearrangement uses TRBV12-3 or TRBV12-4 and TRBJ1-2; D is uncertain. Between the trimmed V and J ends, which lost 6 bases and 5 bases, there was a span of 7 bases. The CDR3 loop spans 11 amino acids. CDR3 sequence: CASSSRYGYTF. CDR3 coding DNA: TGTGCCAGCAGCAGTCGGTATGGCTACACCTTC.

The rearrangement joins TRBV15 to TRBJ1-5; 9 nucleotides align to TRBD1. The CDR3 totals 16 residues. After removal of 5 bases from V and 7 bases from J, the junction contained 12 bases not matched to a gene. Germline V lookup: CDR1 LNHNV, CDR2 YYDKDF (reference sequence). The CDR3 is CATSWGHRGRGQPQHF. The CDR3 DNA follows: TGTGCCACCAGCTGGGGCCACAGGGGGCGCGGGCAGCCCCAGCATTTT.

CDR3 bases: TGTGCCAGCAGTTACGTCCGGGAGTACACTGAAGCTTTCTTT. It translates to CASSYVREYTEAFF. This chain connects TRBV27 to TRBJ1-1, with D hard to call. V gave up 4 bases and J gave up 3 bases, with 12 bases separating them. The CDR3 contains 14 residues. CDR1 is MNHEY, CDR2 SMNVEV, per germline (reference sequence).

The rearrangement uses TRBV6-5 and TRBJ1-1; D is ambiguous. The ends were cut back, 6 bases at V and 4 bases at J, with 18 bases in the middle. CDR1 and CDR2 from the germline V gene are MNHEY and SVGAGI. The CDR3 spans 15 residues. This CDR3 reads CASRTPAGTSTEAFF. CDR3 nucleotides: TGTGCCAGCAGAACCCCGGCGGGAACGAGCACTGAAGCTTTCTTT.

This chain joins TRBV6-5 and TRBJ2-7, with D perhaps TRBD1 (6 bases). CDR1 MNHEY and CDR2 SVGAGI come from the germline V gene. The CDR3 is 14 amino acids. V lost 0 bases and J 4 bases, leaving 10 bases between the germline ends. The CDR3 protein is CASSYSTGLYEQYF. CDR3 DNA sequence: TGTGCCAGCAGTTACTCGACAGGATTATACGAGCAGTACTTC.

The chain employs TRBV3-1 (or the pseudogene TRBV3-2) and TRBJ1-4; 7 positions agree with TRBD1. Germline V gives CDR1 LGHDT, CDR2 YNNKEL (reference sequence). The ends lost 3 bases at V and 7 bases at J; junction bases unmatched: 11. The CDR3 sequence is 16 residues long. CDR3 coding DNA: TGTGCCAGCAGCCAGAGGAGAGGGGGCGGAAGTGAAAAACTGTTTTTT. Its translation is CASSQRRGGGSEKLFF.

This chain connects TRBV30 to TRBJ1-5; D is unresolved. CDR1 and CDR2 (germline): GTSNPN, SVGIG (reference sequence). Trimming removed 3 bases from V and 2 bases from J, with 20 bases in between. The length of the CDR3 is 17 residues. CDR3 in amino acids: CAWRSVLKPWGNQPQHF. For the CDR3, the DNA is TGTGCCTGGAGGTCAGTTCTCAAACCCTGGGGCAATCAGCCCCAGCATTTT.

Only a few counts were recorded for this clone. The V call is TRBV2, the J call TRBJ1-6; TRBD1 matches at 10 bases. CDR3 length equals 15 residues. Germline CDR1 and CDR2: SNHLY and FYNNEI. V lost 4 bases, J lost 10 bases, and 7 bases stayed unmatched. The CDR3 loop is CASSGVTGGYSPLHF. The CDR3 nucleotides read TGTGCCAGCAGTGGGGTGACAGGGGGCTACTCACCCCTCCACTTT.

The CDR3 region is CASSARDDSPLHF. As DNA, the CDR3 is TGTGCCAGCAGTGCCAGGGATGATTCACCCCTCCACTTT. The chain combines TRBV6-4 with TRBJ1-6; D is possibly TRBD1 (5 bases). CDR1 and CDR2 from the germline V gene are MRHNA and SNTAGT. CDR3 length: 13 residues. V lost 4 bases and J lost 8, with 9 bases in between.

This chain connects TRBV13 to TRBJ1-6; D uncertain. CDR3 length equals 14 residues. Germline assignment: CDR1 PRHDT and CDR2 FYEKMQ (reference sequence). V was cut by 2 bases and J by 5 bases, with 7 bases left in between. CDR3 region: CASSLRGNNSPLHF. CDR3 DNA sequence: TGTGCCAGCAGCTTACGCGGAAATAATTCACCCCTCCACTTT. The complete variable domain, with remaining parts taken from reference TRBV13 and TRBJ1-6, reads AAGVIQSPRHLIKEKRETATLKCYPIPRHDTVYWYQQGPGQDPQFLISFYEKMQSDKGSIPDRFSAQQFSDYHSELNMSSLELGDSALYFCASSLRGNNSPLHFGNGTRLTVT.

This clone occurred once. The chain is built from TRBV7-8 and TRBJ2-5; 11 nucleotides agree with TRBD2. Trimming took 5 bases from V and 4 from J; bases not matched to a gene: 12. Germline CDR1 is SGHVS and CDR2 is FQNEAQ. The CDR3 covers 17 residues. CDR3 DNA: TGTGCCAGCAGCCGAGAGCGGCTAGCGGGGGGAGGAGAGACCCAGTACTTC. Amino acids: CASSRERLAGGGETQYF.

The CDR3 nucleotides are TGTGCCAGCAGGAGGGACAGGGTGGGGGCTTTCTTT. It encodes CASRRDRVGAFF. This rearrangement joins TRBV7-9 to TRBJ1-1; 9 bases line up with TRBD1. In germline, CDR1 is SEHNR, CDR2 FQNEAQ (reference sequence). The CDR3 extends over 12 amino acids. V lost 6 bases, J lost 11 bases, and 7 bases stayed unmatched.

The chain carries TRBV5-1 and TRBJ2-3; D possibly corresponds to TRBD2 (6 bases). Trimming cost V 2 bases and J 6 bases, with 19 bases left between them. The CDR3 runs to 16 residues. Germline V gives CDR1 SGHRS, CDR2 YFSETQ. The CDR3 is CASSFSGTGGMDTQYF. CDR3 nucleotide sequence: TGCGCCAGCAGCTTCTCCGGGACTGGGGGGATGGATACGCAGTATTTT.

The chain has TRBV10-3 and TRBJ1-2, with 7 nucleotides matching TRBD1. Looked up from germline, CDR1 is ENHRY and CDR2 is SYGVKD. The CDR3 is made up of 14 amino acids. V gave up 3 bases and J gave up 8 bases; unmatched junction bases: 9. CDR3 bases: TGTGCCATCAGTGAAGGGGGGACAGTTAAAGGCTACACCTTC. As protein: CAISEGGTVKGYTF.

The chain has TRBV7-2 and TRBJ1-1, with a tentative D call TRBD1 (5 bases). Trimming removed 5 bases from V and 5 bases from J, with 15 bases in between. The germline V gene has CDR1 SGHTA and CDR2 FQGNSA. This CDR3 is 14 amino acids long. CDR3 in DNA: TGTGCCAGCAGCCCCAATGGGGGTGATACTGAAGCTTTCTTT. Amino acids: CASSPNGGDTEAFF.

This clone was picked up one time. This rearrangement joins TRBV6-5 to TRBJ2-5; 9 bases map to TRBD1. Germline V gives CDR1 MNHEY, CDR2 SVGAGI. The CDR3 runs 15 residues. V trimming: 5 bases; J trimming: 4 bases; junction bases outside the gene matches: 8. CDR3 coding DNA: TGTGCCAGCAGTCGTCGGGGACAGGGAGGAGAGACCCAGTACTTC. Amino acids: CASSRRGQGGETQYF.

The chain combines TRBV6-5 with TRBJ2-5; 7 bases are shared with TRBD2. CDR1 MNHEY and CDR2 SVGAGI come from the germline V gene. Germline trimming cut 6 bases from V and 2 bases from J; bases unmatched to any gene: 9. The CDR3 contains 15 residues. The CDR3 sequence: CASRATLAEQETQYF. CDR3 in DNA: TGTGCCAGCAGAGCCACCCTAGCGGAGCAAGAGACCCAGTACTTC.

A single count supports this clone. The chain is built from TRBV6-4 and TRBJ1-1; D is ambiguous. Looked up from germline, CDR1 is MRHNA and CDR2 is SNTAGT. The CDR3 totals 13 residues. Trimming removed 2 bases at V and 4 bases at J, with 8 bases between. DNA of the CDR3: TGTGCCAGCAGTGACACCACCTTCACTGAAGCTTTCTTT. Amino acid sequence: CASSDTTFTEAFF.

The chain couples TRBV19 to TRBJ1-2, with D perhaps TRBD1 (6 bases). V was shortened by 3 bases and J by 5 bases, with 10 bases between the two germline ends. Germline lookup yields CDR1 LNHDA and CDR2 SQIVND (reference sequence). The CDR3 contains 13 residues. CDR3 sequence (DNA): TGTGCCAGTAGTATGAGGCAGGGGTATGGCTACACCTTC. This sequence encodes CASSMRQGYGYTF. Supplemented by reference TRBV19 and TRBJ1-2, the full variable domain reads DGGITQSPKYLFRKEGQNVTLSCEQNLNHDAMYWYRQDPGQGLRLIYYSQIVNDFQKGDIAEGYSVSREKKESFPLTVTSAQKNPTAFYLCASSMRQGYGYTFGSGTRLTVV.

The chain carries TRBV7-9 and TRBJ2-1; D not certain. Germline V gene data show CDR1 as SEHNR and CDR2 as FQNEAQ (reference sequence). The CDR3 has 15 amino acids. The germline V and J ends were trimmed by 7 bases and 0 bases, with 13 bases remaining between them. The CDR3 DNA sequence: TGTGCCAGCAAGGTGGTGGGAAGCTCCTACAATGAGCAGTTCTTC. Its translation: CASKVVGSSYNEQFF.

This clone was counted only a few times. The J gene is TRBJ2-7, the V gene TRBV15; 9 bases map to TRBD1. V was clipped by 3 bases and J by 6 bases; unmatched bases: 6. This CDR3 has 14 amino acids. Germline V CDR1 and CDR2: LNHNV, YYDKDF (reference sequence). CDR3 loop: CATSRADRGSEQYF. The CDR3 nucleotides are TGTGCCACCAGCAGGGCGGACAGGGGCAGCGAGCAGTACTTC. Combining the CDR3 with reference TRBV15 and TRBJ2-7 gives the whole variable domain DAMVIQNPRYQVTQFGKPVTLSCSQTLNHNVMYWYQQKSSQAPKLLFHYYDKDFNNEADTPDNFQSRRPNTSFCFLDIRSPGLGDTAMYLCATSRADRGSEQYFGPGTRLTVT.

The V gene is TRBV11-2, the J gene TRBJ2-7, with 7 bases fitting TRBD1. Losses at the gene ends were 6 bases for V and 0 bases for J; bases not matched to a gene: 8. CDR3 length: 15 residues. Germline V gives CDR1 SGHAT, CDR2 FQNNGV. CDR3 bases: TGTGCCAGCAGTCGCTGGGGGACAGCCTCCTACGAGCAGTACTTC. It is translated as CASSRWGTASYEQYF. Using reference TRBV11-2 and TRBJ2-7 for the parts outside the CDR3, the full variable domain is EAGVAQSPRYKIIEKRQSVAFWCNPISGHATLYWYQQILGQGPKLLIQFQNNGVVDDSQLPKDRFSAERLKGVDSTLKIQPAKLEDSAVYLCASSRWGTASYEQYFGPGTRLTVT.

This chain connects TRBV19 to TRBJ1-1, with D unresolved. The CDR3 is 15 amino acids. The germline gives CDR1 LNHDA, CDR2 SQIVND (reference sequence). The germline V and J ends were trimmed by 6 bases and 5 bases, with 19 bases remaining between them. The CDR3 DNA reads TGTGCCAGTAGCCGCCAACAGCTTGGGGAGACTGAAGCTTTCTTT. This gives the protein CASSRQQLGETEAFF.

The V and J genes are TRBV2 and TRBJ2-7; 8 nucleotides align to TRBD1. V shed 3 bases, J shed 9 bases, and the junction held 13 bases outside the gene matches. CDR1 and CDR2 (germline): SNHLY, FYNNEI. This CDR3 is built from 15 residues. The CDR3 spells CASSDWGQAHWGQYF. In DNA form, the CDR3 reads TGTGCCAGCAGTGACTGGGGACAGGCACATTGGGGGCAGTACTTC.